This TCR beta chain derives from a study of shared clonotypes between healthy human individuals. The V end lost 6 bases, the J end lost 6 bases, and 6 bases lay between the germline ends. The CDR3 is 11 amino acids. In germline, CDR1 is MDHEN, CDR2 SYDVKM. A remark on this clone: The same CDR3 also results from other DNA sequences found in this sample.

Sequencing used immunoSEQ multiplex PCR; TCRdb keeps in-frame clones, though not all of them. The repertoire holds a few million clones, approximately 92% seen once, with over 0.12% in the top ten. Sequencing was done on a sample of naive CD4+ T cells sorted from blood. Subset denoted: CD45RA+ positively selected. The rearrangement joins TRBV28 to TRBJ1-5; D is ambiguous. The receptor comes from a young man in good health. The CDR3 coding sequence is TGTGCCAGCAGCTACAGTCAGCCCCAGCATTTT. Amino acid sequence: CASSYSQPQHF.